A single sample is the source of the 17 T cell receptor beta chains below, sequenced in a study of Ad26.COV2.S vaccination and SARS-CoV-2 variants. Treatment described: 15 to 20 received Ad26.COV2.S at low or high dose, single or two shots; several received placebo; per-sample allocation not given. The investigators took samples on day 63 after the first vaccine or placebo injection. Generated by immunoSEQ multiplex PCR, the TCRdb table keeps only in-frame clones and is missing some. The data hold 360,000 or so clones, with about 89% observed a single time. Sequenced here: peripheral blood, sampled in a trial of Ad26.COV2.S vaccine versus placebo. All receptors come from a person aged 18-60 years who received the Ad26.COV2.S COVID-19 vaccine or a placebo.

Concerning this clone: The sample carries other DNA sequences with the same CDR3. Here the CDR3 DNA reads TGTGCCAGCAGCCTCGGACAGGGGGCAGAAGCTTTCTTT. This translates into CASSLGQGAEAFF. V usage is TRBV5-6 and J usage is TRBJ1-1; the match to TRBD1 covers 11 bases. With 4 bases clipped from V and 8 bases from J, the junction kept 4 bases outside the gene matches. CDR3 length: 13 residues. The germline V gene encodes CDR1 SGHDT and CDR2 YYEEEE.

This chain uses TRBV7-3 with TRBJ2-3; D remains ambiguous. Trimming took 2 bases from V and 0 from J, leaving 9 bases between them. This CDR3 is built from 15 residues. Germline CDR1 reads SGHTA; CDR2 reads FQGTGA. In DNA form, the CDR3 reads TGTGCCAGCAGCTTATCCCCTGAGAGCACAGATACGCAGTATTTT. Residues: CASSLSPESTDTQYF.

This chain joins TRBV27 and TRBJ2-3; TRBD2 matches 13 bases. Trimming took 9 bases from V and 2 from J; bases not matched to a gene: 26. The CDR3 runs to 22 residues. CDR1 is MNHEY and CDR2 is SMNVEV in the germline V gene (reference sequence). As DNA, the CDR3 is TGTGCCAGGGGGTCCGGACTAGCGGGAGCAAAGTCCCTCCCCTTCCCCACAGATACGCAGTATTTT. Its translation is CARGSGLAGAKSLPFPTDTQYF.

The CDR3 here is CASSYRTSEQFF. The CDR3 DNA is TGTGCCAGCAGTTATCGGACGAGCGAGCAGTTCTTC. The J gene is TRBJ2-1, the V gene TRBV25-1; D call uncertain. Trimming cost V 5 bases and J 10 bases, with 12 bases left between them. CDR3 length: 12 amino acids. The V gene's germline CDR1 is MGHDK and CDR2 SYGVNS.

This clone was seen only once. The chain has TRBV11-2 and TRBJ1-2; TRBD1 agrees at 7 bases. Looked up from germline, CDR1 is SGHAT and CDR2 is FQNNGV. Trimming took 1 base from V and 4 from J; bases not matched to a gene: 3. This CDR3 spans 14 amino acids. CDR3 amino acids: CASSLGPGGYGYTF. The CDR3 DNA is TGTGCCAGCAGCTTAGGGCCAGGGGGCTATGGCTACACCTTC. Full variable domain (outside the CDR3, taken from reference TRBV11-2 and TRBJ1-2): EAGVAQSPRYKIIEKRQSVAFWCNPISGHATLYWYQQILGQGPKLLIQFQNNGVVDDSQLPKDRFSAERLKGVDSTLKIQPAKLEDSAVYLCASSLGPGGYGYTFGSGTRLTVV.

The rearrangement uses TRBV7-8 and TRBJ2-7; 7 bases map to TRBD2. Unmatched junction bases numbered 6, after V lost 1 base and J lost 0 bases. The CDR3 loop spans 16 amino acids. Germline V CDR1 and CDR2: SGHVS, FQNEAQ. In nucleotides, the CDR3 is TGTGCCAGCAGCTTAGGTCCAGCGGGGACCTCCTACGAGCAGTACTTC. As protein: CASSLGPAGTSYEQYF.

The chain is built from TRBV19 and TRBJ2-4, with TRBD2 matching 7 bases. Losses at the gene ends were 1 base for V and 3 bases for J; bases not matched to a gene: 12. This CDR3 spans 18 amino acids. Germline CDR1 is LNHDA and CDR2 is SQIVND (reference sequence). CDR3 region: CASSIVGVIGTNKNIQYF. DNA of the CDR3: TGTGCCAGTAGTATAGTGGGGGTGATTGGGACTAACAAAAACATTCAGTACTTC.

The chain has TRBV7-9 and TRBJ1-4, with TRBD1 matching over 9 bases. This CDR3 has 16 residues. Trimming at V came to 4 bases and at J to 7 bases, leaving 10 bases not matched to a gene. The V gene's germline CDR1 is SEHNR and CDR2 FQNEAQ (reference sequence). The CDR3 DNA sequence: TGTGCCAGCAGCTCAGGAGGGACAGGGTATAGTGAAAAACTGTTTTTT. This codes for CASSSGGTGYSEKLFF.

This clone was seen at least ten times. The J gene is TRBJ2-7, the V gene TRBV5-4; D is tentatively TRBD1 or TRBD2 (5 bases each). V was clipped by 6 bases and J by 5 bases, with 15 bases between them. This CDR3 has 13 amino acids. Germline V lookup: CDR1 SGHNT, CDR2 YYREEE (reference sequence). The CDR3 loop reads CASTPGPKDEQYF. The CDR3 DNA follows: TGTGCCAGCACCCCGGGACCCAAAGACGAGCAGTACTTC.

The V gene is TRBV27, the J gene TRBJ2-7; D might be TRBD1 or TRBD2, each matching 7 bases. From germline, CDR1 is MNHEY and CDR2 SMNVEV (reference sequence). The CDR3 totals 12 residues. Trimming removed 4 bases at V and 11 bases at J, with 15 bases between. CDR3 residues: CASSSGGVEEYF. The CDR3 DNA is TGTGCCAGCAGTTCAGGGGGGGTGGAGGAGTACTTC.

The chain has TRBV7-8 and TRBJ2-5, with no clear D. Trimming shortened V by 5 bases and J by 4 bases, and 8 bases separated the two germline ends. This CDR3 is built from 12 residues. The germline V gene has CDR1 SGHVS and CDR2 FQNEAQ. The CDR3: CASSRFSETQYF. The CDR3 DNA is TGTGCCAGCAGCCGCTTTTCAGAGACCCAGTACTTC.

The chain employs TRBV2 and TRBJ1-2, with D perhaps matching TRBD1 (5 bases). V was cut by 2 bases and J by 8 bases, with 12 bases left in between. Germline lookup yields CDR1 SNHLY and CDR2 FYNNEI. The CDR3 is 13 residues long. As DNA, the CDR3 is TGTGCCAGCAGTGAAAGCAGGGCGGAGGGCTACACCTTC. Protein product: CASSESRAEGYTF.

The chain combines TRBV30 with TRBJ2-7, with 9 positions matching TRBD2. Germline CDR1 GTSNPN, CDR2 SVGIG (reference sequence). The junction had 8 bases not matched to a gene; V was cut back by 2 bases and J by 0 bases. The CDR3 has 16 amino acids. CDR3: CAWSRLAGLVSYEQYF. The CDR3 DNA is TGTGCCTGGAGTCGCCTAGCGGGACTCGTCTCCTACGAGCAGTACTTC.

The V and J genes are TRBV19 and TRBJ2-5; 9 bases are a match to TRBD2. Germline CDR1 and CDR2: LNHDA and SQIVND (reference sequence). The V gene end was trimmed by 5 bases and the J gene end by 6 bases; junction bases not matched to a gene: 13. CDR3 length equals 16 residues. This CDR3 is CASSALGAGGPKTQYF. In DNA, the CDR3 is TGTGCCAGTAGTGCCCTCGGCGCGGGAGGGCCGAAGACCCAGTACTTC.

The chain has TRBV29-1 and TRBJ1-3; possible D gene TRBD1, 5 bases. From germline, CDR1 is SQVTM and CDR2 ANQGSEA. CDR3 length equals 15 residues. Trimming left V 2 bases short and J 2 bases short, with 13 bases between. The CDR3 DNA is TGCAGCGTTGAAAAGGGTGGAGGGGCTGGAAACACCATATATTTT. Protein sequence: CSVEKGGGAGNTIYF.

V gene TRBV7-2 combines with J gene TRBJ2-1; 8 bases align to TRBD2. Germline values: CDR1 SGHTA, CDR2 FQGNSA. V lost 1 base, J lost 4 bases, and 6 bases stayed unmatched. The CDR3 consists of 16 residues. The CDR3 loop is CASSLVFTSGYNEQFF. In nucleotides, the CDR3 is TGTGCCAGCAGCTTAGTGTTTACTAGCGGATACAATGAGCAGTTCTTC.

V and J are TRBV30 and TRBJ1-2; D call uncertain. Germline lookup yields CDR1 GTSNPN and CDR2 SVGIG (reference sequence). The CDR3 spans 13 residues. Trimming removed 3 bases from V and 3 bases from J, with 11 bases in between. CDR3 in DNA: TGTGCCTGGAGCTTCGGGCCAGACTATGGCTACACCTTC. Translated: CAWSFGPDYGYTF.